Shown below are 30 T cell receptor beta chains from a single sample sequenced in a study of blood T cells in healthy people across ages. The second PCR ran about 6 to 11 cycles with a sample-barcoded 5' primer and J-beta primers. TCRdb ran MiXCR on the 5' RACE reads and lists one entry per CDR3 protein. Of over 500,000 distinct CDR3 sequences listed, approximately 26% are singletons. The same data also went into a second study, on T cells of mothers and their children.

The sample comprised blood. The receptors shown here come from a boy aged 2-15 years in good health.

The chain links TRBV6-2 or TRBV6-3 to TRBJ2-1; 10 positions agree with TRBD2. Losses at the gene ends were 10 bases for V and 7 bases for J; bases not matched to a gene: 10. The CDR3 sequence is 14 residues long. Germline CDR1 MNHEY, CDR2 SVGEGT. This CDR3 reads CATRGLAFGNEQFF. The CDR3 DNA follows: TGTGCCACCAGGGGACTAGCGTTTGGGAATGAGCAGTTCTTC.

The V call is TRBV6-1, the J call TRBJ1-4; the D gene is possibly TRBD1 (5 bases). Germline CDR1 MNHNS, CDR2 SASEGT. The CDR3 length is 14 residues. V shed 3 bases and J shed 8 bases, with 13 bases lying between them. CDR3 residues: CASSERRGREKLFF. DNA of the CDR3: TGTGCCAGCAGTGAGAGGAGGGGTCGAGAAAAACTGTTTTTT.

The CDR3 here is CSAGWNQRNTEAFF. CDR3 bases: TGCAGCGCTGGTTGGAACCAAAGAAACACTGAAGCTTTCTTT. The chain combines TRBV29-1 with TRBJ1-1; no clear D. V shed 7 bases and J shed 2 bases, with 17 bases lying between them. Germline values: CDR1 SQVTM, CDR2 ANQGSEA. CDR3 length: 14 residues. The full variable domain, in which reference TRBV29-1 and TRBJ1-1 provide the parts outside the CDR3, is SAVISQKPSRDICQRGTSLTIQCQVDSQVTMMFWYRQQPGQSLTLIATANQGSEATYESGFVIDKFPISRPNLTFSTLTVSNMSPEDSSIYLCSAGWNQRNTEAFFGQGTRLTVV.

This clonotype was picked up a small number of times. This rearrangement joins TRBV6-4 to TRBJ1-1; tentative D call: TRBD1 (5 bases). The CDR3 is 15 amino acids. V was cut by 2 bases and J by 1 base, with 11 bases left in between. The V gene's germline CDR1 is MRHNA and CDR2 SNTAGT. CDR3 sequence (DNA): TGTGCCAGCAGTGACCCGCGAACAGGGAACACTGAAGCTTTCTTT. Protein product: CASSDPRTGNTEAFF.

This clonotype has just a few counts. The CDR3 is CASSPPTSGRGGEQFF. The CDR3 DNA reads TGTGCCAGCTCACCTCCGACTAGCGGGAGGGGCGGTGAGCAGTTCTTC. This chain links TRBV18 with TRBJ2-5; 14 bases fit TRBD2. The J call may be in error: the DNA end matches TRBJ2-1 better. Germline loops: CDR1 KGHSH, CDR2 LQKENI. CDR3 length: 16 residues.

This clonotype was found many times. V is TRBV5-1 and J is TRBJ2-7; no firm D call. The CDR3 runs 13 residues. Trimming cost V 0 bases and J 2 bases, with 6 bases left between them. Germline CDR1 SGHRS, CDR2 YFSETQ. The CDR3 region is CASSLAQTYEQYF. CDR3 nucleotides: TGCGCCAGCAGCTTGGCCCAGACCTACGAGCAGTACTTC. Looking up the rest from reference TRBV5-1 and TRBJ2-7 gives the full variable domain: KAGVTQTPRYLIKTRGQQVTLSCSPISGHRSVSWYQQTPGQGLQFLFEYFSETQRNKGNFPGRFSGRQFSNSRSEMNVSTLELGDSALYLCASSLAQTYEQYFGPGTRLTVT.

The chain carries TRBV15 and TRBJ2-5; 10 bases line up with TRBD1. This CDR3 is 15 amino acids long. The germline gives CDR1 LNHNV, CDR2 YYDKDF (reference sequence). Trimming took 3 bases from V and 2 from J; bases not matched to a gene: 3. The DNA for the CDR3 is TGTGCCACCAGCAGCGACAGGGGGCGTCAAGAGACCCAGTACTTC. This translates into CATSSDRGRQETQYF.

The rearrangement joins TRBV5-1 to TRBJ2-7, with 8 bases lining up with TRBD2. V was clipped by 7 bases and J by 7 bases; unmatched bases: 13. The CDR3 has 14 amino acids. Germline-derived CDR1 and CDR2 are SGHRS and YFSETQ. This CDR3 is CASGVKRETWEQYF. The CDR3 region has the DNA TGCGCCAGCGGCGTGAAGCGGGAGACTTGGGAGCAGTACTTC.

This clonotype came up a few times. The chain has TRBV28 and TRBJ1-5; TRBD1 aligns across 7 bases. The ends lost 9 bases at V and 5 bases at J; junction bases unmatched: 13. CDR1 is MDHEN and CDR2 is SYDVKM in the germline V gene. The CDR3 has 15 residues. CDR3 coding DNA: TGTGCCAGTTTCCCGGGACAGCGAAACCATCAGCCCCAGCATTTT. Its translation is CASFPGQRNHQPQHF.

This clonotype was seen a few times. The chain is built from TRBV12-3 or TRBV12-4 and TRBJ1-6; unclear D gene. The V end was cut by 5 bases, the J end by 13 bases, with 15 bases between. This CDR3 comprises 13 residues. CDR3 amino acids: CASSILLLRPLHF. The CDR3, as DNA: TGTGCCAGCAGTATACTACTCCTAAGGCCCCTCCACTTT.

This clonotype was observed a few times. In DNA, the CDR3 is TGTGCCAGCAGCTTAGGGAGGGGACCCGGGGAGCTGTTTTTT. This gives the protein CASSLGRGPGELFF. This chain uses TRBV7-2 with TRBJ2-2; tentative D call: TRBD2 (6 bases). The CDR3 has 14 amino acids. Germline V gives CDR1 SGHTA, CDR2 FQGNSA. Trimming took off 1 base at V and 6 bases at J, with 9 bases between the two ends.

This chain uses TRBV15 with TRBJ2-3; 7 bases fit TRBD1. The germline gives CDR1 LNHNV, CDR2 YYDKDF (reference sequence). The CDR3 loop spans 15 amino acids. J gave up 2 bases and V 0 bases, and 2 bases lay outside the gene matches. This CDR3 is CATSREGTATDTQYF. The CDR3 region has the DNA TGTGCCACCAGCAGAGAGGGGACAGCCACAGATACGCAGTATTTT.

This clonotype was found a few times. The chain employs TRBV12-3 or TRBV12-4 and TRBJ2-7, with D possibly being TRBD1 (6 bases). V lost 6 bases and J lost 1, with 10 bases in between. The CDR3 totals 13 residues. The CDR3 spells CASRAGESYEQYF. Written as DNA, the CDR3 is TGTGCCAGCAGGGCAGGGGAGTCCTACGAGCAGTACTTC.

The chain couples TRBV2 to TRBJ2-1; no clear D gene. CDR1 is SNHLY, CDR2 FYNNEI, per germline. V was trimmed by 3 bases and J by 8 bases, leaving 14 bases between them. The CDR3 has 14 residues. The CDR3 DNA sequence: TGTGCCAGCAGTGAGTGGCTGCTGGTGGATGAGCAGTTCTTC. It encodes CASSEWLLVDEQFF.

The genes are TRBV7-9 and TRBJ2-1; 12 bases match TRBD1. Germline V CDR1 and CDR2: SEHNR, FQNEAQ (reference sequence). CDR3 length: 17 amino acids. J lost 5 bases, V lost 1 base, and 6 bases had no gene match. The DNA of the CDR3 is TGTGCCAGCAGCTTAGGGGGGACAGGGGGCGCCCACAATGAGCAGTTCTTC. As protein: CASSLGGTGGAHNEQFF.

The CDR3 protein is CSVGDRGGGSNYGYTF. DNA for the CDR3: TGCAGCGTTGGGGACCGCGGAGGGGGGTCTAACTATGGCTACACCTTC. The V call is TRBV29-1, the J call TRBJ1-2, with TRBD1 as a possible D gene (6 bases). V was cut by 4 bases and J by 0 bases, with 18 bases left in between. This CDR3 is built from 16 residues. The germline gives CDR1 SQVTM, CDR2 ANQGSEA.

The table lists this clonotype with a few counts. This chain connects TRBV7-9 to TRBJ1-1, with 8 bases fitting TRBD1. This CDR3 comprises 15 residues. The germline gives CDR1 SEHNR, CDR2 FQNEAQ (reference sequence). J lost 2 bases, V lost 7 bases, and 9 bases had no gene match. CDR3 protein: CASTPRGQVNTEAFF. CDR3 DNA sequence: TGTGCCAGCACCCCCAGGGGACAGGTTAACACTGAAGCTTTCTTT.

The chain links TRBV30 to TRBJ1-3; TRBD1 agrees at 7 bases. Looked up from germline, CDR1 is GTSNPN and CDR2 is SVGIG (reference sequence). The CDR3 has 14 residues. Trimming cost V 5 bases and J 3 bases; bases outside gene matches: 7. CDR3 nucleotides: TGTGCCTGGGGAACAGGGGATCGTGGAAACACCATATATTTT. It is translated as CAWGTGDRGNTIYF.

This rearrangement joins TRBV18 to TRBJ2-5, with D possibly TRBD1 on 5 matching bases. V was clipped by 1 base and J by 4 bases, with 10 bases between them. CDR1 KGHSH and CDR2 LQKENI come from the germline V gene. The CDR3 sequence is 14 residues long. The CDR3 loop reads CASSPRARGETQYF. As DNA, the CDR3 is TGTGCCAGCTCACCACGGGCAAGGGGAGAGACCCAGTACTTC.

The CDR3 is CATSRDRPRYGYTF. The CDR3 nucleotides are TGTGCCACCAGCAGAGATCGACCGCGCTATGGCTACACCTTC. The chain links TRBV15 to TRBJ1-2; D is ambiguous. Trimming took 0 bases from V and 4 from J, leaving 9 bases between them. Germline loops: CDR1 LNHNV, CDR2 YYDKDF (reference sequence). The CDR3 has 14 residues.

This clonotype was picked up many times. The genes are TRBV2 and TRBJ2-2; possible D gene TRBD2, 5 bases. This CDR3 is built from 15 residues. The V gene lost 3 bases and the J gene lost 6 bases, with 14 bases spanning the gap. Germline loops: CDR1 SNHLY, CDR2 FYNNEI. CDR3 region: CASSDGRVSPGELFF. The CDR3 DNA reads TGTGCCAGCAGTGACGGGCGGGTATCCCCCGGGGAGCTGTTTTTT.

This clonotype has a handful of counts. The J gene is TRBJ2-1, the V gene TRBV12-3 or TRBV12-4, with TRBD1 identical over 8 bases. This CDR3 spans 13 amino acids. The J segment lost 6 bases and the V segment lost 7 bases, leaving 5 bases of the junction unmatched. CDR3 coding DNA: TGTGCCAGCACCGGACAGGGCATCAATGAGCAGTTCTTC. This gives the protein CASTGQGINEQFF.

This clonotype was recorded many times. For the CDR3, the DNA is TGCAGCGGCGAGCCGGCGGGACAGGGCTATGGCTACACCTTC. Protein: CSGEPAGQGYGYTF. The chain joins TRBV29-1 to TRBJ1-2, with TRBD1 identical over 9 bases. Unmatched junction bases numbered 10, after V lost 7 bases and J lost 4 bases. Germline loops: CDR1 SQVTM, CDR2 ANQGSEA. The CDR3 is made up of 14 amino acids.

The chain employs TRBV29-1 and TRBJ1-4; D remains unclear. Per germline, CDR1 SQVTM and CDR2 ANQGSEA. V was pared by 2 bases and J by 2 bases, with 9 bases between. This CDR3 comprises 14 residues. CDR3 amino acids: CSVESSTTNEKLFF. CDR3 nucleotides: TGCAGCGTTGAAAGTTCCACCACTAATGAAAAACTGTTTTTT.

This clonotype was counted between two and nine times. The chain uses TRBV29-1 and TRBJ2-1, with TRBD1 matching 7 bases. Losses at the gene ends were 6 bases for V and 4 bases for J; bases not matched to a gene: 3. Per the germline V gene, CDR1 is SQVTM and CDR2 is ANQGSEA. This CDR3 comprises 12 residues. CDR3 in amino acids: CSVRQGYNEQFF. For the CDR3, the DNA is TGCAGCGTGCGACAGGGATACAATGAGCAGTTCTTC.

This clonotype has a count of ten or more. The J gene is TRBJ2-5, the V gene TRBV12-3 or TRBV12-4; TRBD1 matches 10 bases. The CDR3 loop spans 15 amino acids. The V and J ends lost 7 bases and 5 bases, in that order; junction bases with no gene match: 10. The CDR3 reads CASTPGQGEVETQYF. In nucleotides, the CDR3 is TGTGCCAGCACCCCCGGACAGGGGGAGGTGGAGACCCAGTACTTC.

This chain connects TRBV20-1 to TRBJ1-1; 9 positions agree with TRBD1. J gave up 3 bases and V 2 bases, and 4 bases lay outside the gene matches. CDR1 DFQATT and CDR2 SNEGSKA come from the germline V gene (reference sequence). The CDR3 sequence is 14 residues long. The chain's CDR3 is CSARPDRGDTEAFF. The CDR3 DNA reads TGCAGTGCTAGACCCGACAGGGGGGACACTGAAGCTTTCTTT.

This chain joins TRBV21-1 and TRBJ2-1; the D call in the table, TRBD1, was not verified against the DNA. TRBJ2-5 matches the DNA end more closely, so the J call is doubtful. TRBV21-1 is a listed pseudogene. CDR3 length: 11 residues. The CDR3 DNA follows: TGTGCCAGCACACAGGGAAAGACCCAGTACTTC. It is translated as CASTQGKTQYF.

This clonotype appeared a few times. The rearrangement joins TRBV15 to TRBJ2-5; 14 bases are shared with TRBD2. The DNA end lines up better with TRBJ2-1; the J call may be wrong. Germline-derived CDR1 and CDR2 are LNHNV and YYDKDF (reference sequence). This CDR3 contains 17 residues. The CDR3 here is CATSRGGTSGGYNEQFF. The CDR3 nucleotides are TGTGCCACCAGCAGGGGCGGGACTAGCGGGGGCTACAATGAGCAGTTCTTC.

This chain connects TRBV10-3 to TRBJ1-1, with a tentative D call TRBD1 (5 bases). The CDR3 covers 15 residues. Per germline, CDR1 ENHRY and CDR2 SYGVKD. Trimming shortened V by 0 bases and J by 3 bases, and 11 bases separated the two germline ends. The CDR3 protein is CAISESGDIYTEAFF. CDR3 coding DNA: TGTGCCATCAGTGAGTCGGGGGATATATACACTGAAGCTTTCTTT.